Each of the 25 T cell receptor beta chains below was sequenced from the same sample in a study of T cells after yellow fever vaccination. MiXCR, run by TCRdb on the 5' RACE reads, gives a single entry per CDR3 protein. Of 450,000 to 650,000 distinct CDR3 sequences listed, about a fifth were seen once; the top ten hold around 16%. Sequencing was performed on PBMCs, taken more than 20 days after the first yellow fever vaccination. Receptor source: a man between 18 and 29 years old who received the YFV17D yellow fever vaccine.

The chain has TRBV30 and TRBJ2-1, with D perhaps TRBD2 (7 bases). Looked up from germline, CDR1 is GTSNPN and CDR2 is SVGIG (reference sequence). The CDR3 extends over 14 amino acids. V lost 5 bases, J lost 2 bases, and 13 bases lay in between. The CDR3: CAWERGATYNEQFF. Here the CDR3 DNA reads TGTGCCTGGGAACGGGGGGCTACCTACAATGAGCAGTTCTTC.

The V gene is TRBV4-1, the J gene TRBJ1-5, with TRBD1 as a possible D gene (6 bases). The CDR3 totals 15 residues. Germline CDR1 and CDR2: MGHRA and YSYEKL. V lost 4 bases and J 8 bases, leaving 18 bases between the germline ends. The CDR3 nucleotides read TGCGCCAGCAGCCGATCAACAGGGTTAGGGGAGCCCCAGCATTTT. Translation: CASSRSTGLGEPQHF.

This clonotype has only a few counts. J is TRBJ2-5 and V is TRBV6-5, with 8 nucleotides matching TRBD1. The V segment lost 2 bases and the J segment 5 bases; nucleotides outside the gene matches: 7. This CDR3 is 15 amino acids long. Germline CDR1 and CDR2: MNHEY and SVGAGI. The CDR3 loop is CASSYTDRAEETQYF. Here the CDR3 DNA reads TGTGCCAGCAGTTACACGGACAGGGCGGAGGAGACCCAGTACTTC.

The gene calls are TRBV6-2 or TRBV6-3 and TRBJ2-3, with 7 bases fitting TRBD2. In germline, CDR1 is MNHEY, CDR2 SVGEGT. The CDR3 runs 14 residues. Trimming removed 7 bases from V and 2 bases from J; junction bases left unmatched: 6. CDR3 amino acids: CASNRAGSTDTQYF. CDR3 sequence (DNA): TGTGCCAGCAATAGAGCGGGGTCCACAGATACGCAGTATTTT.

This clonotype was detected ten times or more. The gene calls are TRBV6-1 and TRBJ1-1; no reliable D call. The ends were cut back, 5 bases at V and 4 bases at J, with 11 bases in the middle. This CDR3 has 13 amino acids. Germline-derived CDR1 and CDR2 are MNHNS and SASEGT. Written as DNA, the CDR3 is TGTGCCAGCAGTCTTTACGTGGGCACTGAAGCTTTCTTT. Translation gives CASSLYVGTEAFF.

This chain connects TRBV15 to TRBJ2-3, with a weak D call TRBD1 (6 bases). CDR3 length: 12 amino acids. Germline V gene sequence: CDR1 LNHNV, CDR2 YYDKDF (reference sequence). Trimming removed 5 bases from V and 6 bases from J, with 9 bases in between. This CDR3 is CATSPRGDTQYF. For the CDR3, the DNA is TGTGCCACCAGCCCAAGGGGGGATACGCAGTATTTT. Combining the CDR3 with reference TRBV15 and TRBJ2-3 gives the whole variable domain DAMVIQNPRYQVTQFGKPVTLSCSQTLNHNVMYWYQQKSSQAPKLLFHYYDKDFNNEADTPDNFQSRRPNTSFCFLDIRSPGLGDTAMYLCATSPRGDTQYFGPGTRLTVL.

This clonotype was counted between two and nine times. The gene calls are TRBV7-2 and TRBJ1-2; 7 nucleotides match TRBD1. Trimming at V came to 7 bases and at J to 5 bases, leaving 10 bases not matched to a gene. The CDR3 spans 14 residues. CDR1 SGHTA and CDR2 FQGNSA come from the germline V gene. CDR3 in amino acids: CASTRDSLLYGYTF. In DNA form, the CDR3 reads TGTGCCAGCACCAGGGACAGCCTACTTTATGGCTACACCTTC. The variable domain in full, with the rest retrieved from reference TRBV7-2 and TRBJ1-2, is GAGVSQSPSNKVTEKGKDVELRCDPISGHTALYWYRQSLGQGLEFLIYFQGNSAPDKSGLPSDRFSAERTGGSVSTLTIQRTQQEDSAVYLCASTRDSLLYGYTFGSGTRLTVV.

The V gene is TRBV27, the J gene TRBJ2-3, with a tentative D call TRBD2 (6 bases). CDR1 and CDR2 from the germline V gene are MNHEY and SMNVEV (reference sequence). Trimming shortened V by 2 bases and J by 5 bases, and 14 bases separated the two germline ends. CDR3 length: 15 residues. The CDR3 DNA is TGTGCCAGCAGTTTAAGACTAGGGCTTGGAGATACGCAGTATTTT. As protein: CASSLRLGLGDTQYF.

V gene TRBV5-1 combines with J gene TRBJ2-5; 7 positions agree with TRBD2. Germline-derived CDR1 and CDR2 are SGHRS and YFSETQ. Unmatched junction bases numbered 5, after V lost 2 bases and J lost 4 bases. This CDR3 contains 14 residues. The CDR3 DNA sequence: TGCGCCAGCAGCTTCGTGACTAGCAGAGAGACCCAGTACTTC. Its protein product is CASSFVTSRETQYF.

This clonotype was seen only a few times. The rearrangement joins TRBV5-1 to TRBJ2-1; 9 bases agree with TRBD1. Trimming took 3 bases from V and 4 from J; bases not matched to a gene: 8. In germline, CDR1 is SGHRS, CDR2 YFSETQ. The CDR3 is 16 residues long. The CDR3 loop is CASSSDRTGEYNEQFF. CDR3 nucleotides: TGCGCCAGCAGCTCGGATAGGACAGGGGAGTACAATGAGCAGTTCTTC.

There are many counts of this clonotype. This chain joins TRBV19 and TRBJ2-1, with a weak D call TRBD1 (5 bases). V was shortened by 3 bases and J by 7 bases, with 19 bases between the two germline ends. Germline V gives CDR1 LNHDA, CDR2 SQIVND (reference sequence). There are 16 residues in the CDR3. CDR3 residues: CASSMVGDPNTNEQFF. The CDR3 DNA sequence: TGTGCCAGTAGTATGGTAGGGGATCCCAATACGAATGAGCAGTTCTTC.

The rearrangement links TRBV11-2 to TRBJ2-3; the D gene is possibly TRBD1 (6 bases). The CDR3 is 13 amino acids. V dropped 5 bases and J dropped 5 bases, with 11 bases sitting between them. The germline CDR1 and CDR2 sequences are SGHAT and FQNNGV. The CDR3 DNA reads as TGTGCCAGCAGCCGCAGGGGCCGAGATACGCAGTATTTT. Translated, it gives CASSRRGRDTQYF.

This clonotype occurred many times. For the CDR3, the DNA is TGTGCTAGTGGTCCCGGACAGGGTGGAGATACGCAGTATTTT. It is translated as CASGPGQGGDTQYF. This chain connects TRBV12-5 to TRBJ2-3; TRBD1 matches at 8 bases. The CDR3 has 14 residues. With V trimmed by 5 bases and J by 5 bases, 6 bases remained unmatched. Germline V CDR1 and CDR2: LGHNT, FRNRAP.

The chain combines TRBV4-1 with TRBJ2-1; 9 bases line up with TRBD2. V lost 4 bases to trimming and J lost 2 bases; unmatched junction nucleotides: 9. The CDR3 is 17 residues long. Germline V CDR1 and CDR2: MGHRA, YSYEKL. The CDR3 DNA reads TGCGCCAGCAGCCGAGGGACTAGCCAAGGGGCCTACAATGAGCAGTTCTTC. Residues: CASSRGTSQGAYNEQFF.

A few counts support this clonotype. CDR3 amino acids: CASSPGDPETQYF. Here the CDR3 DNA reads TGTGCCAGCAGCCCAGGCGATCCAGAGACCCAGTACTTC. The chain employs TRBV7-2 and TRBJ2-5; D call uncertain. The V end lost 5 bases, the J end lost 4 bases, and 11 bases lay between the germline ends. The CDR3 spans 13 residues. The V gene's germline CDR1 is SGHTA and CDR2 FQGNSA.

This clonotype was picked up many times. The CDR3, as DNA: TGCAGTGCCTCCAAGGGCAGGGCTGACACCATATATTTT. It is translated as CSASKGRADTIYF. The chain carries TRBV20-1 and TRBJ1-3, with D tentatively TRBD1 (5 bases). The germline V gene encodes CDR1 DFQATT and CDR2 SNEGSKA (reference sequence). The CDR3 covers 13 residues. Trimming took 6 bases from V and 8 from J, leaving 17 bases between them.

The chain is built from TRBV5-1 and TRBJ2-1, with D uncertain. This CDR3 comprises 15 residues. V was trimmed by 3 bases and J by 10 bases, leaving 20 bases between them. CDR1 SGHRS and CDR2 YFSETQ come from the germline V gene. CDR3 bases: TGCGCCAGCAGCTCAAACCTCAAGGGAAGCGTCGAGCAGTTCTTC. Amino acids: CASSSNLKGSVEQFF.

This chain joins TRBV6-5 and TRBJ2-1, with 10 bases lining up with TRBD1. J gave up 6 bases and V 2 bases, and 4 bases lay outside the gene matches. The germline V gene encodes CDR1 MNHEY and CDR2 SVGAGI. CDR3 length: 15 amino acids. The CDR3 sequence is CASSYGQGGFNEQFF. The CDR3 DNA reads as TGTGCCAGCAGTTACGGACAGGGGGGGTTCAATGAGCAGTTCTTC.

This clonotype was picked up many times. The chain recombines TRBV4-2 with TRBJ2-5; a possible D gene is TRBD2 (6 bases). This CDR3 is built from 14 residues. V was shortened by 5 bases and J by 5 bases, with 15 bases between the two germline ends. Germline V CDR1 and CDR2: LGHNA, YNFKEQ. CDR3 protein: CASSSSGDRETQYF. CDR3 nucleotide sequence: TGTGCCAGCAGCTCCTCGGGGGATCGGGAGACCCAGTACTTC.

The chain joins TRBV5-1 to TRBJ2-3, with TRBD1 identical over 8 bases. The CDR3 loop spans 15 amino acids. V lost 4 bases, J lost 7 bases, and 11 bases stayed unmatched. The germline CDR1 and CDR2 sequences are SGHRS and YFSETQ. The CDR3: CASSATGDPMNTQYF. The CDR3 DNA sequence: TGCGCCAGCAGCGCGACAGGGGACCCTATGAATACGCAGTATTTT. Variable domain in full (rest from reference TRBV5-1 and TRBJ2-3): KAGVTQTPRYLIKTRGQQVTLSCSPISGHRSVSWYQQTPGQGLQFLFEYFSETQRNKGNFPGRFSGRQFSNSRSEMNVSTLELGDSALYLCASSATGDPMNTQYFGPGTRLTVL.

In its sample, this clonotype was seen a few times. V usage is TRBV27 and J usage is TRBJ2-7; TRBD1 matches at 7 bases. Per the germline V gene, CDR1 is MNHEY and CDR2 is SMNVEV (reference sequence). This CDR3 is 14 amino acids long. Trimming removed 6 bases from V and 6 bases from J; junction bases left unmatched: 11. The CDR3 loop is CASSEGTAHAEQYV. The CDR3 coding sequence is TGTGCCAGCAGCGAAGGGACAGCCCACGCCGAGCAGTACGTC.

Only a few counts were recorded for this clonotype. This chain connects TRBV5-1 to TRBJ2-1; D unresolved. This CDR3 is 16 amino acids long. Germline V CDR1 and CDR2: SGHRS, YFSETQ. V was trimmed by 1 base and J by 0 bases, leaving 11 bases between them. Here the CDR3 DNA reads TGCGCCAGCAGCTTGATGGCTATGAGCTCCTACAATGAGCAGTTCTTC. Translated: CASSLMAMSSYNEQFF.

This clonotype was detected only a few times. This chain uses TRBV20-1 with TRBJ1-1; 8 bases are a match to TRBD1. Trimming removed 2 bases from V and 8 bases from J; junction bases left unmatched: 4. This CDR3 contains 12 residues. CDR1 is DFQATT, CDR2 SNEGSKA, per germline (reference sequence). As DNA, the CDR3 is TGCAGTGCTAGACACCGGGACAGGGAAGCTTTCTTT. This gives the protein CSARHRDREAFF.

The chain has TRBV4-2 and TRBJ2-7; D may correspond to TRBD1 or TRBD2 (5 bases each). The CDR3 has 16 amino acids. The germline CDR1 and CDR2 sequences are LGHNA and YNFKEQ. V lost 4 bases to trimming and J lost 3 bases, with 19 bases between them. CDR3 in DNA: TGTGCCAGCAGCCTCGAAGCCCGGGGCCTAAGCTACGAGCAGTACTTC. Residues: CASSLEARGLSYEQYF.

V and J are TRBV12-3 or TRBV12-4 and TRBJ2-3; 10 nucleotides line up with TRBD2. After removal of 3 bases from V and 6 bases from J, the junction contained 9 bases not matched to a gene. The CDR3 sequence is 16 residues long. The CDR3 reads CASSFSSSGGHDTQYF. The CDR3 DNA follows: TGTGCCAGCAGTTTCTCGTCTAGCGGGGGCCATGATACGCAGTATTTT.